This note documents a single T cell receptor beta chain sequence. Its antigen is as yet unknown. This specimen belongs to a study of glioma-infiltrating T cells. Study information: Glioma patients had dexamethasone for six or fewer days before surgery. General study findings and limits: Patients with low tissue-blood divergence carried a signature set of shared blood CDR3 motifs.

The iRepertoire nested amplicon-rescue multiplex PCR amplified TCR alpha and beta CDR3s from RNA. Input was roughly 100-450 ng of tissue mRNA or PBMC total RNA. Using its own MiXCR run on the multiplex PCR reads, TCRdb lists one record per CDR3 protein. The repertoire includes 300,000 to 450,000 distinct CDR3 sequences, less than 50% of them detected once, and around 11% sits in the top ten. This receptor was obtained from a human donor with low-grade glioma or glioblastoma, undergoing nonglioma brain surgery, or in good health (not recorded which). Material for sequencing was glioma tissue, nonneoplastic brain tissue, or PBMCs (not recorded which).

CDR3 sequence: CASSQTGTGNQPQHF. The CDR3 DNA reads as TGTGCCAGCAGCCAAACCGGGACAGGTAATCAGCCCCAGCATTTT. The V and J genes are TRBV3-1 and TRBJ1-5, with 8 bases fitting TRBD1. Germline V gene lookup returns CDR1 LGHDT and CDR2 YNNKEL (reference sequence). The CDR3 consists of 15 residues. The trim removed 2 bases at V and 4 bases at J, leaving 4 bases unmatched.